This record concerns one T cell receptor beta chain sequence. This clonotype occurred many times. The specificity of this receptor is unknown. Base qualities are missing; no much larger clone stands one base away. This record comes from a study of T cell repertoires in cytomegalovirus infection (dated by TCRdb to between 2019 and 2020). For the study in its entirety: Donor HLA type was relevant to the analysis, as public TCR beta signatures indicated carriage of CMV infection together with the matching HLA type.

The instrument was an Illumina HiSeq 1500. TCRdb redid the processing of the public reads, applying fastp at Q25 and MiXCR, and retained in-frame beta chains. Entries that share a CDR3 protein sequence are merged under the most common genes and DNA. The sample table holds around 100,000 distinct CDR3 sequences, of which around 10% were seen once. In total, the top ten clones hold roughly 29% of the sample. The junction carries 13 bases between V and J, which are trimmed by 1 base and 7 bases respectively. The CDR3 goes from the cysteine to the phenylalanine over 14 residues. The read is trimmed to its CDR3 DNA, 42 bases read in frame from base 1. From a lookup of the germline V gene, CDR1 and CDR2 are SGHTA and FQGNSA. Study-wide conclusions, independent of this receptor: The ex vivo response was dominated by HLA-C-restricted CMV-specific TCR beta clonotypes, and the single most frequent clonotype in two of eight donors was supplied by these HLA-C-restricted clonotypes. Cumulative frequency of public TCR beta family members discriminated carriers of CMV infection plus the relevant HLA type in this cohort and an independent roughly 330-donor cohort.

The sequenced sample consisted of PBMCs, sequenced either directly or after in vitro stimulation (not recorded which). Here the chain combines TRBV7-2 and TRBJ1-2, with no confident D gene call. The receptor was isolated from a human donor in good health (CMV status not recorded). Some clones in this sample may be carry-over from other donors' samples. The DNA sequence is given as TGTGCCAGCAGCTTAGAATCCAACACCGGTGGCTACACCTTC. It encodes CASSLESNTGGYTF.